These 6 T cell receptor beta chains came from one sample sequenced in a study of T cell responses to AZD1222 COVID-19 vaccine (dated by TCRdb to about 2021). Reading the label with the study, this specimen's time point is: baseline before first vaccination. The library came from the immunoSEQ multiplex PCR assay. This immuneACCESS table, as held by TCRdb, lists in-frame sequences with V and J called but not all clones. Of the missing ones, under half trace to an unresolved V gene in checked studies; the others have no known cause. The table for this sample lists around 160,000 clones; more than 85% of them were counted only once. The ten top clones hold 1.4% of the sample. The sequencing here drew on peripheral blood, taken on day 0 of AZD1222 vaccination. These receptors came from an adult in good health.

This rearrangement joins TRBV3-1 (or the pseudogene TRBV3-2) to TRBJ1-2, with a tentative D call TRBD1 (6 bases). The CDR3 extends over 14 amino acids. Germline loops: CDR1 LGHDT, CDR2 YNNKEL (reference sequence). The V end was cut by 1 base, the J end by 3 bases, with 9 bases between. The chain's CDR3 is CASSQVGAHYGYTF. CDR3 sequence (DNA): TGTGCCAGCAGCCAAGTGGGGGCCCACTATGGCTACACCTTC.

The CDR3 bases are TGTGCCAGCTCACCCCCGGTCGGGGTCGGCTACACCTTC. This sequence encodes CASSPPVGVGYTF. The chain combines TRBV18 with TRBJ1-2; D is undetermined. V lost 3 bases, J lost 8 bases, and 13 bases lay in between. Germline lookup yields CDR1 KGHSH and CDR2 LQKENI. CDR3 length equals 13 residues.

The gene calls are TRBV5-5 and TRBJ2-1, with D hard to call. CDR3 length equals 15 residues. In germline, CDR1 is SGHKS, CDR2 YYEKEE (reference sequence). Deletions cut 4 bases from V and 6 bases from J, with 17 bases between. The CDR3 sequence is CASSGGSGLINEQFF. The CDR3 DNA sequence: TGTGCCAGCAGCGGCGGTTCGGGTTTAATCAATGAGCAGTTCTTC.

The gene calls are TRBV11-3 and TRBJ2-5, with 9 bases that match TRBD2. Germline lookup yields CDR1 SGHNT and CDR2 YENEEA. CDR3 length: 15 amino acids. The V segment lost 2 bases and the J segment 7 bases; nucleotides outside the gene matches: 8. The CDR3 spells CASSLRTSAPGTQYF. CDR3 nucleotide sequence: TGTGCCAGCAGCTTAAGGACTAGCGCCCCGGGGACCCAGTACTTC.

The CDR3 sequence is CASSPSGQANEQYF. DNA of the CDR3: TGCGCCAGCAGCCCTTCCGGACAGGCTAACGAGCAGTACTTC. J is TRBJ2-7 and V is TRBV5-1; 7 bases map to TRBD1. Looked up from germline, CDR1 is SGHRS and CDR2 is YFSETQ. J was trimmed by 5 bases and V by 4 bases; bases with no gene match: 9. The CDR3 runs 14 residues.

The chain carries TRBV12-3 or TRBV12-4 and TRBJ2-7, with unresolved D. V was clipped by 3 bases and J by 2 bases, with 8 bases between them. The CDR3 consists of 13 residues. The CDR3 protein is CASSFRAPYEQYF. The DNA for the CDR3 is TGTGCCAGCAGTTTCCGGGCCCCCTACGAGCAGTACTTC.